Presented here are 2 T cell receptor beta chains from one specimen sequenced in a study of blood T cell repertoires in COVID-19. TCRdb's copy holds only in-frame clones and misses some; the assay was immunoSEQ multiplex PCR. The sample consists of 150,000 to 180,000 clones, around 82% of them appearing once. Sample: peripheral blood. The receptors here all came from a man aged 55 to 69 with COVID-19, enrolled during active disease.

This chain uses TRBV10-3 with TRBJ1-1, with a tentative D call TRBD1 (5 bases). Looked up from germline, CDR1 is ENHRY and CDR2 is SYGVKD. This CDR3 is built from 14 residues. The V end was cut by 3 bases, the J end by 5 bases, with 13 bases between. CDR3 region: CAISDSGSWTEAFF. The CDR3 DNA reads as TGTGCCATCAGTGACTCAGGGTCTTGGACTGAAGCTTTCTTT.

This rearrangement joins TRBV7-2 to TRBJ1-3; D is possibly TRBD1 (6 bases). The CDR3 has 15 residues. The germline CDR1 and CDR2 sequences are SGHTA and FQGNSA. The germline V and J ends were trimmed by 3 bases and 0 bases, with 9 bases remaining between them. The CDR3 DNA reads as TGTGCCAGCAGCTTCACACAGGGCTCTGGAAACACCATATATTTT. This translates into CASSFTQGSGNTIYF.